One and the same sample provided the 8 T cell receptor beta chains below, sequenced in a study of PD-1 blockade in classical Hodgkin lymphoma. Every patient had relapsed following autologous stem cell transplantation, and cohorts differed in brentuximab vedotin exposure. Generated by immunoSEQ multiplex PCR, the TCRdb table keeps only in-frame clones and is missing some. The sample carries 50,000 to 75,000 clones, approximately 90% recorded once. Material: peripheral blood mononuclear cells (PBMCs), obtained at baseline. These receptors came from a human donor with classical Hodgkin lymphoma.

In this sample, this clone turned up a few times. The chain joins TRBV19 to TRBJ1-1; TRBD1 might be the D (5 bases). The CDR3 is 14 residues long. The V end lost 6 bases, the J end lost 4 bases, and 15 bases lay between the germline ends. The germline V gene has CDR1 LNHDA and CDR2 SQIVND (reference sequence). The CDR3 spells CASRTRGSSTEAFF. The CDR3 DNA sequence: TGTGCCAGTAGGACCCGGGGGTCTAGCACTGAAGCTTTCTTT.

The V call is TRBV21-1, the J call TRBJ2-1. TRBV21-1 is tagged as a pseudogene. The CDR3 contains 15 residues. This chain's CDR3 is CASSKNATTNNEQFF. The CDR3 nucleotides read TGTGCCAGCAGCAAAAATGCGACAACTAACAATGAGCAGTTCTTC.

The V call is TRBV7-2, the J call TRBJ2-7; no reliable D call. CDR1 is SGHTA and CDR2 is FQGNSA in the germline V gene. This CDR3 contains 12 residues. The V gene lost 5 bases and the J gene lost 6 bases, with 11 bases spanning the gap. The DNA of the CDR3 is TGTGCCAGCAGCCTCTCCGATAGCGAGCAGTACTTC. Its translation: CASSLSDSEQYF.

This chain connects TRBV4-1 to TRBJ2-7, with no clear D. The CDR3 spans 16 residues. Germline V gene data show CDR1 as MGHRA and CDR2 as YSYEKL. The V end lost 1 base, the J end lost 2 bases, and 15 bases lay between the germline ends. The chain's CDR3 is CASSQADMGMTYEQYF. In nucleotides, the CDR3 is TGCGCCAGCAGCCAAGCCGACATGGGGATGACCTACGAGCAGTACTTC.

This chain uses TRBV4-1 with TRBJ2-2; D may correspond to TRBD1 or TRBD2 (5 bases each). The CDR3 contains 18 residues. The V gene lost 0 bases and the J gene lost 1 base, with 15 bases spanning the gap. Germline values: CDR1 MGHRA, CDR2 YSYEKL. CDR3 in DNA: TGCGCCAGCAGCCAAGATCGCGGGCCTCAGGGGAACACCGGGGAGCTGTTTTTT. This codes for CASSQDRGPQGNTGELFF.

CDR3 DNA: TGTGCCAGCAGCGGGGGGGGAGAGCAGTACTTC. As protein: CASSGGGEQYF. This chain connects TRBV5-7 to TRBJ2-7; 7 nucleotides align to TRBD2. TRBV5-7 is an open reading frame, and its role is uncertain. This CDR3 contains 11 residues. V was pared by 4 bases and J by 7 bases, with 2 bases of the junction left unmatched.

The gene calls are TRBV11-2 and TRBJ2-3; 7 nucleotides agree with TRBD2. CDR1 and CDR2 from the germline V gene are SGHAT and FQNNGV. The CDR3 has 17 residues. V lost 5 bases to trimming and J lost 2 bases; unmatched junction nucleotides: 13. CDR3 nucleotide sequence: TGTGCCAGCAGCGCGTGGATTGGCGGGGACTACACAGATACGCAGTATTTT. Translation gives CASSAWIGGDYTDTQYF.

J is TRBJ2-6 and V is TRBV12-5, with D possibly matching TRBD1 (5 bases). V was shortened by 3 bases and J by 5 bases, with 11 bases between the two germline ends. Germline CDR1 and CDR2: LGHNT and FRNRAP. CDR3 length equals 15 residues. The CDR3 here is CASGFPQGWANVLTF. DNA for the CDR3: TGTGCTAGTGGTTTCCCCCAGGGCTGGGCCAACGTCCTGACTTTC.